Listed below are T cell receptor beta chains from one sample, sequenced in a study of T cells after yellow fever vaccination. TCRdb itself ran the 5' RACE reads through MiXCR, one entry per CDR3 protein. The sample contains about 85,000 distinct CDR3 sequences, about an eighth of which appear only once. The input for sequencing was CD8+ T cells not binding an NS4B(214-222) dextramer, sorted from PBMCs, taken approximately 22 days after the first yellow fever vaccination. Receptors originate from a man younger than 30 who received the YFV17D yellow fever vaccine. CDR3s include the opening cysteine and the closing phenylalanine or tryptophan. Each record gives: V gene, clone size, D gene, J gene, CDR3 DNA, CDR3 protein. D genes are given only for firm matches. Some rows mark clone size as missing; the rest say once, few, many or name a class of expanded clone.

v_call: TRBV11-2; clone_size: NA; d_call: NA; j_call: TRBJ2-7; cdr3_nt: TGTGCCAGCAGCTTGGAACCTATCCGGGACCGCCACGAGCAGTACTTC; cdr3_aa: CASSLEPIRDRHEQYF
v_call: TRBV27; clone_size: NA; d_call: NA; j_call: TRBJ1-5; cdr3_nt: TGTGCCAGCAGTTTCGCCCAGAATCAGCCCCAGCATTTT; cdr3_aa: CASSFAQNQPQHF
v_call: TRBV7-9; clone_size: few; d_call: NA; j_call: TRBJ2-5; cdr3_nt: TGTGCCAGCAGCCCTGGAAGAGGCCACCAAGAGACCCAGTACTTC; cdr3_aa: CASSPGRGHQETQYF
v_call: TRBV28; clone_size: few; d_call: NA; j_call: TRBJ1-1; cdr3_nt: TGTGCCAGCAGTGAGGGGTGGGTGAACACTGAAGCTTTCTTT; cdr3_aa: CASSEGWVNTEAFF
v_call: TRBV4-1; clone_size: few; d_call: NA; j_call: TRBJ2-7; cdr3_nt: TGCGCCAGCAGCTTTGCGGACTTGGGTCTCGAGCAGTACTTC; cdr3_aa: CASSFADLGLEQYF
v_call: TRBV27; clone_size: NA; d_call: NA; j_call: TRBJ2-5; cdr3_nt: TGTGCCAGCAGTTCGATAGGGGAGGCGGGAGAGACCCAGTACTTC; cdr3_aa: CASSSIGEAGETQYF
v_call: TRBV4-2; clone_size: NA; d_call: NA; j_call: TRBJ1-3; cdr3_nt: TGTGCCAGCAGCCAAGGGGTCTCTGGAAACACCATATATTTT; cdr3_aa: CASSQGVSGNTIYF
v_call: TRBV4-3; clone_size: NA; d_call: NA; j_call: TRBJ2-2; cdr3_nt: TGCGCCAGCAGCCAAGATAGTCCGGGGTCGTACACCGGGGAGCTGTTTTTT; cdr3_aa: CASSQDSPGSYTGELFF
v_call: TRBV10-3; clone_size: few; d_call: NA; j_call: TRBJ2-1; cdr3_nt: TGTGCCATCAGAAGGACAGGAGGGACCTCCTACAATGAGCAGTTCTTC; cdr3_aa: CAIRRTGGTSYNEQFF
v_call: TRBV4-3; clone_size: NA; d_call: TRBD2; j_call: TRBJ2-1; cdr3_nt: TGCGCCAGCAGCCAAGACGTAGCGGGGGGCCACAATGAGCAGTTCTTC; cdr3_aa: CASSQDVAGGHNEQFF